The rows below give T cell receptor beta chains drawn from one sample of a study of control samples from healthy donors and cancer patients. Repertoires were generated with immunoSEQ multiplex PCR, while TCRdb's copy carries only in-frame clones and drops some. The sample holds 150,000 or so clones, roughly 93% seen once. Material: blood. These receptors were collected from a woman in her fifties or sixties in good health. Both conserved end residues are part of each CDR3. A D gene is named only where the DNA matches it firmly. Expanded clones get a size class; other rows say once, few or many, or leave the size out.

clone_size: .
v_call: TRBV25-1
d_call: TRBD1
j_call: TRBJ1-1
cdr3_nt: TGTGCCAGCAGTCGGGACAGGGGATTCACTGAAGCTTTCTTT
cdr3_aa: CASSRDRGFTEAFF

clone_size: .
v_call: TRBV7-2
d_call: .
j_call: TRBJ1-5
cdr3_nt: TGTGCCAGCAGCTTGGGCATCCACAATCAGCCCCAGCATTTT
cdr3_aa: CASSLGIHNQPQHF

clone_size: .
v_call: TRBV5-1
d_call: TRBD2
j_call: TRBJ2-7
cdr3_nt: TGCGCCAGCAGTCCTACCGGACAGACCTTGTGGGGACTAGCGGGGGGGAAGAACTACGAGCAGTACTTC
cdr3_aa: CASSPTGQTLWGLAGGKNYEQYF

clone_size: once
v_call: TRBV6-5
d_call: TRBD1
j_call: TRBJ1-1
cdr3_nt: TGTGCCAGCAGTTACTCGAACAGGGGGAACACTGAAGCTTTCTTT
cdr3_aa: CASSYSNRGNTEAFF

clone_size: .
v_call: TRBV10-3
d_call: TRBD2
j_call: TRBJ2-1
cdr3_nt: TGTGCCATCAGTCACGGGACTAGCGGGGGTAGGGAGCAGTTCTTC
cdr3_aa: CAISHGTSGGREQFF

clone_size: once
v_call: TRBV7-2
d_call: TRBD2
j_call: TRBJ2-7
cdr3_nt: TGTGCCAGCAGCTACGGGACTAGCGGGGTAAACCCACACTTC
cdr3_aa: CASSYGTSGVNPHF

clone_size: .
v_call: TRBV10-3
d_call: .
j_call: TRBJ2-5
cdr3_nt: TGTGCCATCAGGGAAGGCGAGGAAGAGACCCAGTACTTC
cdr3_aa: CAIREGEEETQYF

clone_size: .
v_call: TRBV6-5
d_call: .
j_call: TRBJ2-3
cdr3_nt: TGTGCCGGACACCGGGACGCCGGCGGAGATACGCAGTATTTT
cdr3_aa: CAGHRDAGGDTQYF

clone_size: .
v_call: TRBV4-3
d_call: TRBD1
j_call: TRBJ1-6
cdr3_nt: TGCGCCAGCAGCCGGGGACAGGCCGATTCACCCCTCCACTTT
cdr3_aa: CASSRGQADSPLHF

clone_size: few
v_call: TRBV11-2
d_call: .
j_call: TRBJ2-2
cdr3_nt: TGTGCCAGCAGCTTAGTTGGAGCCCACTCATATGACACCGGGGAGCTGTTTTTT
cdr3_aa: CASSLVGAHSYDTGELFF

clone_size: .
v_call: TRBV5-6
d_call: .
j_call: TRBJ1-6
cdr3_nt: TGTGCCAGCAGCTACCGCTCCTATAATTCACCCCTCCACTTT
cdr3_aa: CASSYRSYNSPLHF

clone_size: .
v_call: TRBV5-1
d_call: TRBD1
j_call: TRBJ1-4
cdr3_nt: TGCGCCAGCGGGTACAGGGGCTCCACTAATGAAAAACTGTTTTTT
cdr3_aa: CASGYRGSTNEKLFF

clone_size: .
v_call: TRBV6-2/TRBV6-3
d_call: .
j_call: TRBJ2-3
cdr3_nt: TGTGCCAGCAGCTTGGGGCGGTACAGCACAGATACGCAGTATTTT
cdr3_aa: CASSLGRYSTDTQYF

clone_size: once
v_call: TRBV5-1
d_call: .
j_call: TRBJ1-2
cdr3_nt: TGCGCCAGCCATGGGGGCAGCATGACCTATGGCTACACCTTC
cdr3_aa: CASHGGSMTYGYTF

clone_size: .
v_call: TRBV2
d_call: .
j_call: TRBJ1-5
cdr3_nt: TGTGCCACCCGAGGAACCGGCAATCAGCCCCAGCATTTT
cdr3_aa: CATRGTGNQPQHF

clone_size: .
v_call: TRBV7-2
d_call: .
j_call: TRBJ2-7
cdr3_nt: TGTGCCAGCAGCCCGCGTTGGCCGTCGGGCGTCGAGCAGTACTTC
cdr3_aa: CASSPRWPSGVEQYF

clone_size: .
v_call: TRBV7-2
d_call: .
j_call: TRBJ2-1
cdr3_nt: TGTGCCAGCAGCTTACAAGTCGGGGGCCCCCCCCATGAGCAGTTCTTC
cdr3_aa: CASSLQVGGPPHEQFF

clone_size: .
v_call: TRBV3-1/TRBV3-2
d_call: TRBD1
j_call: TRBJ2-7
cdr3_nt: TGTGCCAGCAGCCGAGACAGGGAATACGAGCAGTACTTC
cdr3_aa: CASSRDREYEQYF

clone_size: .
v_call: TRBV12-3/TRBV12-4
d_call: .
j_call: TRBJ1-1
cdr3_nt: TGTGCCAGCAGTCGGTATACTGAAGCTTTCTTT
cdr3_aa: CASSRYTEAFF

clone_size: .
v_call: TRBV5-6
d_call: .
j_call: TRBJ2-5
cdr3_nt: TGTGCCAGCAGAAACGGCGGGTCTGGAGAGACCCAGTACTTC
cdr3_aa: CASRNGGSGETQYF

clone_size: .
v_call: TRBV19
d_call: .
j_call: TRBJ1-6
cdr3_nt: TGTGCCAGTTCCGGGGAATCCTATAATTCACCCCTCCACTTT
cdr3_aa: CASSGESYNSPLHF

clone_size: .
v_call: TRBV9
d_call: TRBD2
j_call: TRBJ2-3
cdr3_nt: TGTGCCAGCAGCTCACGTATCGGGAGCCTAGCGGTGGATACGCAGTATTTT
cdr3_aa: CASSSRIGSLAVDTQYF

clone_size: .
v_call: TRBV19
d_call: .
j_call: TRBJ2-7
cdr3_nt: TGTGCCAGTAGTATAAACCAGGGAACCTACGAGCAGTACTTC
cdr3_aa: CASSINQGTYEQYF

clone_size: .
v_call: TRBV7-8
d_call: .
j_call: TRBJ1-5
cdr3_nt: TGTGCCAGCAGCCGACAATCTGATCAGCCCCAGCATTTT
cdr3_aa: CASSRQSDQPQHF

clone_size: .
v_call: TRBV19
d_call: .
j_call: TRBJ1-1
cdr3_nt: TGTGCCAGTAGTATCGGTGGAGACGGGGCTTTCTTT
cdr3_aa: CASSIGGDGAFF